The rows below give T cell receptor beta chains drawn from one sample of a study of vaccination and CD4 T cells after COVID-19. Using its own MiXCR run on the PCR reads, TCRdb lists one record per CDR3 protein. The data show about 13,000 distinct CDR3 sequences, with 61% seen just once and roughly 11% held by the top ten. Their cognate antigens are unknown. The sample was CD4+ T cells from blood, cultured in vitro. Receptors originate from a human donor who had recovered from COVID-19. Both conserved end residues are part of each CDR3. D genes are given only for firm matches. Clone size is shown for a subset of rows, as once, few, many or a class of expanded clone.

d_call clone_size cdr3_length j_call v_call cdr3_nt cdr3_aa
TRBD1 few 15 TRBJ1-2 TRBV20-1 TGCAGTGCTAGAGAGGGCAGGGGACAGAGCTATGGCTACACCTTC CSAREGRGQSYGYTF
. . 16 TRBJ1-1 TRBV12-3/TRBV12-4 TGTGCCAGCACCCTCGGGGGGGGCAGGGGTGGGTCTGAAGCTTTCTTT CASTLGGGRGGSEAFF
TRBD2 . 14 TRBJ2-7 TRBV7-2 TGTGCCAGCAGCGGCGGACTAGCGTGGCACGAGCAGTACTTC CASSGGLAWHEQYF
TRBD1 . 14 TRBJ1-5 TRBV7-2 TGTGCCAGCAGTCGAGCAGGGGGGAGAGAGCCCCAGCATTTT CASSRAGGREPQHF
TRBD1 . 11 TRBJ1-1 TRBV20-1 TGCAGTGCTTTAGACAGGGGGCAAGCTTTCTTT CSALDRGQAFF
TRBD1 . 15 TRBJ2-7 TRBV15 TGTGCCACCAGCCGACAGGGGGCCCGCATTTGGGAGCAGTACTTC CATSRQGARIWEQYF
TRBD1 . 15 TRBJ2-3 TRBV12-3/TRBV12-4 TGTGCCAGCAGTGAGGGACAGGGCGACACAGATACGCAGTATTTT CASSEGQGDTDTQYF
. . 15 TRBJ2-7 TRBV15 TGTGCCACCAGCAGAGATATAGCAGTCTCCTACGAGCAGTACTTC CATSRDIAVSYEQYF
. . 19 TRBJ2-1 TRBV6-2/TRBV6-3 TGTGCCAGCAGGGGTCACGGCCCCGGGGCGCTTAGCTCCTACAATGAGCAGTTCTTC CASRGHGPGALSSYNEQFF
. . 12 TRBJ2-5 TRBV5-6 TGTGCCAGCAGCTTTGGGGAGGCTACCCAGTACTTC CASSFGEATQYF
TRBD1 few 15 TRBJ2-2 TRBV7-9 TGTGCCAGCAGCGGGACAGGGGGAGGCACCGGGGAGCTGTTTTTT CASSGTGGGTGELFF
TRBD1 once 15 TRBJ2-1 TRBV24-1 TGTGCCACCAGTGATTTCGGCCAGGGGGAGCATGAGCAGTTCTTC CATSDFGQGEHEQFF
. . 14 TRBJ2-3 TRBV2 TGTGCCAGCAGTCACAGGGCGCGCACAGATACGCAGTATTTT CASSHRARTDTQYF
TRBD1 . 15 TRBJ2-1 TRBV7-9 TGTGCCAGCAGATTAGGCCTAGGGGGCAAGGATGAGCAGTTCTTC CASRLGLGGKDEQFF
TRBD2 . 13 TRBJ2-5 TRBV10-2 TGCGCCAGCACCCGGGACTATCAAGAGACCCAGTACTTC CASTRDYQETQYF
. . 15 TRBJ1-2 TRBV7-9 TGTGCCAGCAGCACAACGGCTAGGGTTGGCTATGGCTACACCTTC CASSTTARVGYGYTF
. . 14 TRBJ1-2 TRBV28 TGTGCCAGCAGTTGGGCCTCCGCTAAGTATGGCTACACCTTC CASSWASAKYGYTF
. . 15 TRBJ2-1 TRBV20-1 TGCAGTGCTTCGTATATGGCTAGGGATTACAATGAGCAGTTCTTC CSASYMARDYNEQFF
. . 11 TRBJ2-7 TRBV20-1 TGCAGTACTTCGACCGGGGGCGAGCAGTACTTC CSTSTGGEQYF
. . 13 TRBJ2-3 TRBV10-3 TGTGCCATCAGTGAATCAAGGGCAGATACGCGGTATTTT CAISESRADTRYF
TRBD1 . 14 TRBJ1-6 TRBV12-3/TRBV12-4 TGTGCCAGCAGTTTTAGGGACAGGAATTCACCCCTCCACTTT CASSFRDRNSPLHF
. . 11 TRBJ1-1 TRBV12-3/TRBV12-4 TGTGCCAGCAGTTTAGGGGGGGGAGCTTTCTTT CASSLGGGAFF
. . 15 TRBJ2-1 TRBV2 TGTGCCAGCAGTGCGGATCGCGGGCGTATCCATGAGCAGTTCTTC CASSADRGRIHEQFF
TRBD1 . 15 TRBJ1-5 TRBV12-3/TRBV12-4 TGTGCCAGCAGCGAGGACAGGGGGCGCGGTCAGCCCCAGCATTTT CASSEDRGRGQPQHF
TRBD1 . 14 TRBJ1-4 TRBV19 TGTGCCAGTAGTCCCTCAGGGGGGAGAGAAAAACTGTTTTTT CASSPSGGREKLFF
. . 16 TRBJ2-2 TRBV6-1 TGTGCCAGCAGTCCTCGCGGTAGAACGAACACCGGGGAGCTGTTTTTT CASSPRGRTNTGELFF
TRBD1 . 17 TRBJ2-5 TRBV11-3 TGTGCCAGCAGCTTATATACTGCCGGGACAGGTGAAGAGACCCAGTACTTC CASSLYTAGTGEETQYF
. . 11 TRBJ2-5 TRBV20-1 TGCAGTGCTGCGTCTAAAGAGACCCAGTACTTC CSAASKETQYF
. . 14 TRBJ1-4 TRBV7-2 TGTGCCAGCAGCCCTACACCCAGTGGTGAAAAACTGTTTTTT CASSPTPSGEKLFF
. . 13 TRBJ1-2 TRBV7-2 TGTGCCAGCAGCAGATCAGGGCCCTATGGCTACACCTTC CASSRSGPYGYTF
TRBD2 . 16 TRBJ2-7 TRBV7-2 TGTGCCAGCAGCCCGACCGGGACTAGTAAACATGCCGAGCAGTACTTC CASSPTGTSKHAEQYF
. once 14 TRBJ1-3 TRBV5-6 TGTGCCAGCAGCCCCCAGGGGACTGGAAACACCATATATTTT CASSPQGTGNTIYF
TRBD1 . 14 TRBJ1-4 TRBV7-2 TGTGCCAGCAGCGTTCAGGGGGGACTGCAAAAACTGTTTTTT CASSVQGGLQKLFF
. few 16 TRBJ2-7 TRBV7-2 TGTGCCAGCAGCTTAGTGGGGGGCCGTATCTCCTACGAGCAGTACTTC CASSLVGGRISYEQYF
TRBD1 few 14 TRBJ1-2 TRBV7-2 TGTGCCAGCAGCTCGGGACAGGGCCTTTATGGCTACACCTTC CASSSGQGLYGYTF
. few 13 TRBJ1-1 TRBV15 TGTGCCACCAGCAGGATGGGACTCACTGAAGCTTTCTTT CATSRMGLTEAFF
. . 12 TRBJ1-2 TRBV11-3 TGTGCCAGCAGCTTAGTCGGACAGACCCACACCTTC CASSLVGQTHTF
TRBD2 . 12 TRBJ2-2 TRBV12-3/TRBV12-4 TGTGCCAGTACGACTAGCTCCGGGGAGCTGTTTTTT CASTTSSGELFF
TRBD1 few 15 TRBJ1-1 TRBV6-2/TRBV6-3 TGTGCCAGCAGTGTCTCATGGACAGGTCCTTCTTCGGCTTTCTTT CASSVSWTGPSSAFF